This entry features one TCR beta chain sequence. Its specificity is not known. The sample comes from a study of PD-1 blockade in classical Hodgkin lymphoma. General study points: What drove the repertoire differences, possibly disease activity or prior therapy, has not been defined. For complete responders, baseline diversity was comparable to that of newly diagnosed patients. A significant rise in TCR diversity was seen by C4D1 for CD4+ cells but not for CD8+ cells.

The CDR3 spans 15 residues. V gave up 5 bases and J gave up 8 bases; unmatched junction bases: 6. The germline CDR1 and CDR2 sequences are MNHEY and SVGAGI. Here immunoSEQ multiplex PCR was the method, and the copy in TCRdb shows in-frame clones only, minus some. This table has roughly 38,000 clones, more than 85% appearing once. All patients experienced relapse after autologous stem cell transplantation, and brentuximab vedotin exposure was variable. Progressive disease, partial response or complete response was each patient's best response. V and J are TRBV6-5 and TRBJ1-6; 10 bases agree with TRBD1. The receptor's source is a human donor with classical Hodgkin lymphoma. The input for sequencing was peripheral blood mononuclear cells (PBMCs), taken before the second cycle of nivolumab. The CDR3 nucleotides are TGTGCCAGCAGTACCGGACAGGGGGGGTATTCACCCCTCCACTTT. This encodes CASSTGQGGYSPLHF.